This section outlines one T cell receptor beta chain sequence together with its context. Its antigen is unidentified. The data were taken from a study of shared clonotypes between healthy human individuals. Findings and limits, study-wide: Blood was the sole source, and tissue repertoires probably differ. Naive subsets generally exceeded memory subsets in estimated richness.

The table came from immunoSEQ multiplex PCR; TCRdb's copy has only in-frame clones and leaves some out. The sample contains about 640,000 clones, around 72% of which appear only once. Trimming removed 4 bases from V and 7 bases from J; junction bases left unmatched: 11. The germline V gene encodes CDR1 WNHNN and CDR2 SYGVQD (reference sequence). The CDR3 is 16 amino acids. There were no recent acute infections or vaccinations among the donors, who were healthy HIV-negative adults. The sample consisted of memory CD4+ T cells sorted from blood. Sample subset: CD45RA-negative fraction. V is TRBV10-1 and J is TRBJ2-7; 12 nucleotides line up with TRBD1. This sequence was found in a young woman in good health. The DNA of the CDR3 is TGCGCCAGCAGTGCCTTTACGGGACAGGGGGCTGTTGAGCAGTACTTC. It yields the protein CASSAFTGQGAVEQYF.